This T cell receptor beta chain stems from a study of blood T cell repertoires in COVID-19. On the study more broadly: Donors in the United States, Italy and Spain gave samples during acute or convalescent COVID-19. T cells, B-cell-depleted T cells, or PBMCs provided the cDNA or gDNA that served as material.

In the source study's methods: Scientists estimated how many nucleated cells there were by amplifying reference gene primers. The method was immunoSEQ multiplex PCR; TCRdb's version includes in-frame clones alone and lacks a portion of them. For V, J and clone size, that table is used; D and trimming come from the DNA. The repertoire includes about 73,000 clones, roughly three quarters of them detected once, and roughly 2.4% sits in the top ten. This CDR3 contains 12 residues. Germline V gene data show CDR1 as MNHEY and CDR2 as SVGAGI. Between the trimmed V and J ends, which lost 2 bases and 4 bases, there was a span of 6 bases. Seattle researchers signed up patients amid active infection and tracked them longitudinally.

This clonotype was sampled from an older man with COVID-19, enrolled during active disease. V usage is TRBV6-5 and J usage is TRBJ2-7; a weak D match, TRBD1 (6 bases). The sample taken for sequencing was peripheral blood. The CDR3 region has the DNA TGTGCCAGCAGTTACGGGACATACGAGCAGTACTTC. Amino acids: CASSYGTYEQYF.